This is a list of T cell receptor beta chains from one sample in a study of control samples from healthy donors and cancer patients. Sequencing was performed with immunoSEQ multiplex PCR; in TCRdb, only in-frame clones are kept and a portion is missing. This repertoire shows roughly 200,000 clones, roughly nine tenths found once; its top ten account for around 1.9%. The material sequenced was blood. These receptors were obtained from a young man in good health. The CDR3 runs from the conserved cysteine through the conserved F or W. The order of the fields is clone size, V gene, D gene, J gene, CDR3 protein. D genes are given only for firm matches. Clone size is shown for a subset of rows, as once, few, many or a class of expanded clone.

clone size: .
V gene: TRBV27
D gene: TRBD1
J gene: TRBJ2-7
CDR3 protein: CASRDSNYEQYF

clone size: .
V gene: TRBV6-1
D gene: TRBD2
J gene: TRBJ2-3
CDR3 protein: CASSEVSGGTDTQYF

clone size: .
V gene: TRBV7-2
D gene: .
J gene: TRBJ2-1
CDR3 protein: CASSLFGGEQFF

clone size: .
V gene: TRBV4-1
D gene: TRBD1
J gene: TRBJ1-5
CDR3 protein: CASSQEGTGLGNQPQHF

clone size: .
V gene: TRBV2
D gene: .
J gene: TRBJ2-7
CDR3 protein: CASMYASYEQYF

clone size: .
V gene: TRBV19
D gene: .
J gene: TRBJ1-5
CDR3 protein: CASTLVTQGNQPQHF

clone size: .
V gene: TRBV5-1
D gene: TRBD1
J gene: TRBJ2-7
CDR3 protein: CASSLGQGRYEQYF

clone size: .
V gene: TRBV3-1/TRBV3-2
D gene: TRBD1
J gene: TRBJ1-5
CDR3 protein: CASSRDRGRNQPQHF

clone size: .
V gene: TRBV6-5
D gene: .
J gene: TRBJ2-3
CDR3 protein: CASSVGQNIPDTQYF

clone size: .
V gene: TRBV2
D gene: .
J gene: TRBJ1-5
CDR3 protein: CASSENTNSNQPQHF

clone size: .
V gene: TRBV18
D gene: TRBD1
J gene: TRBJ1-5
CDR3 protein: CASSPDRDYQPQHF

clone size: .
V gene: TRBV27
D gene: .
J gene: TRBJ1-5
CDR3 protein: CASTLYRNQPQHF

clone size: .
V gene: TRBV6-1
D gene: TRBD2
J gene: TRBJ2-2
CDR3 protein: CASSEWTSGTGELFF

clone size: .
V gene: TRBV24-1
D gene: .
J gene: TRBJ1-2
CDR3 protein: CATSGGNNNYGYTF

clone size: .
V gene: TRBV11-2
D gene: TRBD1
J gene: TRBJ2-1
CDR3 protein: CASSLGGQGAINEQFF

clone size: .
V gene: TRBV5-4
D gene: TRBD1
J gene: TRBJ1-2
CDR3 protein: CASSPDRRALGYTF

clone size: .
V gene: TRBV19
D gene: .
J gene: TRBJ1-4
CDR3 protein: CASRTQTNEKLFF

clone size: .
V gene: TRBV12-5
D gene: TRBD1
J gene: TRBJ1-1
CDR3 protein: CASGPGTGAPFGNTEAFF

clone size: .
V gene: TRBV5-1
D gene: .
J gene: TRBJ1-1
CDR3 protein: CASSLDPEMNTEAFF

clone size: once
V gene: TRBV29-1
D gene: .
J gene: TRBJ1-5
CDR3 protein: CSVPSGTGGNGNQPQHF

clone size: .
V gene: TRBV27
D gene: .
J gene: TRBJ2-3
CDR3 protein: CASSYSLGGPTDTQYF

clone size: .
V gene: TRBV10-2
D gene: TRBD1
J gene: TRBJ1-2
CDR3 protein: CASSGPGQGRDGYTF

clone size: .
V gene: TRBV5-1
D gene: TRBD1
J gene: TRBJ2-7
CDR3 protein: CASSHDRGSYEQYF

clone size: .
V gene: TRBV11-2
D gene: TRBD2
J gene: TRBJ2-3
CDR3 protein: CASSSSGGAVPFTDTQYF

clone size: few
V gene: TRBV11-2
D gene: .
J gene: TRBJ2-1
CDR3 protein: CASSLDTGYNEQFF

clone size: .
V gene: TRBV19
D gene: TRBD1
J gene: TRBJ2-7
CDR3 protein: CASSQTGYEQYF

clone size: once
V gene: TRBV19
D gene: .
J gene: TRBJ1-1
CDR3 protein: CASSFRDRYTEAFF

clone size: .
V gene: TRBV11-2
D gene: TRBD1
J gene: TRBJ1-2
CDR3 protein: CASSRDRADYGYTF

clone size: .
V gene: TRBV5-1
D gene: .
J gene: TRBJ2-1
CDR3 protein: CASSTTSALGDEQFF